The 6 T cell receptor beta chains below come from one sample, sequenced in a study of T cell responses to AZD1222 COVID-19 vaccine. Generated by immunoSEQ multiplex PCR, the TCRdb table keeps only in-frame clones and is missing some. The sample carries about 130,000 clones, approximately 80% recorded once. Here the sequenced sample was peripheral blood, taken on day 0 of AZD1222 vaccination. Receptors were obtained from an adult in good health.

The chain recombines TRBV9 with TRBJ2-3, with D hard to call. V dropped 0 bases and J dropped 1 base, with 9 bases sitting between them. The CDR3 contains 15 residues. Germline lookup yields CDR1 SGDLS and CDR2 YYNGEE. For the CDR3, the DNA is TGTGCCAGCAGCGTAGGTGTCAGTGGCACAGATACGCAGTATTTT. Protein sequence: CASSVGVSGTDTQYF. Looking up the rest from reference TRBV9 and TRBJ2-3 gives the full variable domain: DSGVTQTPKHLITATGQRVTLRCSPRSGDLSVYWYQQSLDQGLQFLIQYYNGEERAKGNILERFSAQQFPDLHSELNLSSLELGDSALYFCASSVGVSGTDTQYFGPGTRLTVL.

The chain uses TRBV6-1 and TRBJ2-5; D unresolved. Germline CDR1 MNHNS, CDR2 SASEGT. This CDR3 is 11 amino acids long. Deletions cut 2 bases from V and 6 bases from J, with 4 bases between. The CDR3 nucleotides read TGTGCCAGCAGTGAACTACAGACCCAGTACTTC. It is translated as CASSELQTQYF.

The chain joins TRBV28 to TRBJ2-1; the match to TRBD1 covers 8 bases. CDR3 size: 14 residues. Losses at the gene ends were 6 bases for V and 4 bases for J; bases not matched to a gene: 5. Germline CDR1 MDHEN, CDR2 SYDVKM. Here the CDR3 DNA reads TGTGCCAGCAGCCGACAGGGGACGTACAATGAGCAGTTCTTC. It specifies CASSRQGTYNEQFF.

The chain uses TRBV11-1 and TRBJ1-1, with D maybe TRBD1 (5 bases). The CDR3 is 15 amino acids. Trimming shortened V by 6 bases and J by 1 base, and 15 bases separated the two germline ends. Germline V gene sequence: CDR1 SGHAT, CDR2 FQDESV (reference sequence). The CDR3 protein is CASSQGEGRNTEAFF. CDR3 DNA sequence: TGTGCCAGCAGTCAAGGGGAGGGAAGGAACACTGAAGCTTTCTTT.

The CDR3 loop is CASSKVTVQTYSGNTIYF. In nucleotides, the CDR3 is TGTGCCAGCAGCAAAGTTACAGTACAAACTTACTCTGGAAACACCATATATTTT. The V gene is TRBV21-1, the J gene TRBJ1-3; TRBD1, as called in the table, went unchecked against the DNA. TRBV21-1 is a documented pseudogene. This CDR3 is built from 18 residues.

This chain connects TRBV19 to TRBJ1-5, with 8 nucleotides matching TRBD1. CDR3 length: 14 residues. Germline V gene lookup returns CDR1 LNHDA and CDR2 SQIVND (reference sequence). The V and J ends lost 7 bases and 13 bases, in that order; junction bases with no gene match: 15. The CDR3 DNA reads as TGTGCCAGTAACCCGTGGACAGGGCGGGTTGTGCAGCATTTT. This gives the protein CASNPWTGRVVQHF.